This TCR beta chain was recovered during a study of T cells in Graves' hyperthyroidism and ophthalmopathy. Amplification targeted TCR beta CDR3 regions from RNA transcripts. HTBI primers were employed in a first-round RT-PCR of the TCR CDR3. TCRdb re-analysed the multiplex PCR reads in MiXCR, keeping a single row per CDR3 protein. The sample lists more than 300,000 distinct CDR3 sequences, about 15% occurring once. As concerns this clonotype: Its antigen is undetermined.

The CDR3 sequence is 13 residues long. Trimming cost V 0 bases and J 5 bases, with 8 bases left between them. Broader study findings: In the blood, most expanded thyroid clonotypes above 0.001 appeared as well.

The TCR was taken from a woman in her fifties or sixties with Graves' hyperthyroidism. The chain is built from TRBV12-3 or TRBV12-4 and TRBJ2-7, with D unresolved. The sample was blood. This chain's CDR3 is CASSLAGRDEQYF. The CDR3 DNA follows: TGTGCCAGCAGTTTAGCAGGGCGCGACGAGCAGTACTTC.